The 4 T cell receptor beta chains presented below share a single source sample, sequenced in a study of shared clonotypes between healthy human individuals. Clones were sequenced by immunoSEQ multiplex PCR, and TCRdb holds only the in-frame ones, with some missing. The sample yields roughly 2 million clones, approximately 94% seen once. Sequenced: naive CD4+ T cells sorted from blood. Specified subset: CD45RA+ positively selected. All receptors derive from a man between 18 and 35 years old in good health.

The J gene is TRBJ2-7, the V gene TRBV30, with 7 bases lining up with TRBD2. CDR1 and CDR2 from the germline V gene are GTSNPN and SVGIG (reference sequence). V lost 6 bases and J lost 2; bases outside the gene matches: 4. The CDR3 extends over 12 amino acids. CDR3 residues: CACQGLAYEQYF. The CDR3 region has the DNA TGTGCCTGCCAAGGACTAGCCTACGAGCAGTACTTC.

On this clone: At the DNA level, this CDR3 is encoded by other sequences in the same sample as well. This sequence joins TRBV7-9 and TRBJ2-7; no clear D gene. The V end lost 3 bases, the J end lost 3 bases, and 9 bases lay between the germline ends. The CDR3 runs to 13 residues. The germline V gene encodes CDR1 SEHNR and CDR2 FQNEAQ (reference sequence). CDR3: CASSLGANYEQYF. The CDR3 DNA follows: TGTGCCAGCAGCTTGGGCGCAAACTACGAGCAGTACTTC.

The rearrangement uses TRBV2 and TRBJ1-5, with 7 bases fitting TRBD1. CDR3 length: 19 amino acids. Trimming took 5 bases from V and 0 from J; bases not matched to a gene: 16. Germline V gene lookup returns CDR1 SNHLY and CDR2 FYNNEI. CDR3 DNA sequence: TGTGCCAGCAGTCAGGGGGGATGGCAGGCTAGATATAGCAATCAGCCCCAGCATTTT. This codes for CASSQGGWQARYSNQPQHF.

The V and J genes are TRBV6-1 and TRBJ2-7; D may be TRBD1 or TRBD2 (5 bases each). V was shortened by 7 bases and J by 3 bases, with 19 bases between the two germline ends. This CDR3 is 15 amino acids long. CDR1 and CDR2 (germline): MNHNS, SASEGT. The CDR3 region has the DNA TGTGCCAGCACTGGAGACCGGGACGTCCTCTACGAGCAGTACTTC. Translated: CASTGDRDVLYEQYF.